The clone carrying this TCR beta chain appeared a single time. Its specificity is not known. This entry belongs to a study of PD-1 blockade in classical Hodgkin lymphoma. Regarding the study as a whole: Nivolumab initiated under 1 year post-ASCT led to patient exclusion. Causes of the repertoire differences remain undefined, possibly disease activity or prior therapy. CD4+ TCR diversity rose significantly by C4D1, and CD8+ TCR diversity did not.

The repertoire was sequenced with immunoSEQ multiplex PCR; TCRdb's copy has only in-frame clones and lacks some. The sample includes 25,000 to 35,000 clones, more than 70% seen only once; the top ten take just under 2.5%. CDR1 and CDR2 (germline): MDHEN, SYDVKM. Deletions cut 2 bases from V and 3 bases from J, with 17 bases between. The CDR3 has 16 residues. Time point noted: cycle 4 day 1 (C4D1), after less than 7 weeks of nivolumab. Exposure to brentuximab vedotin varied, and each patient had relapsed following autologous stem cell transplantation. Purification of CD4+ T cells from thawed PBMCs was performed via magnetic negative selection.

The sequence derives from a human donor with classical Hodgkin lymphoma. The specimen was CD4+ T cells from blood, collected before the fourth cycle of nivolumab. The rearrangement links TRBV28 to TRBJ2-7; D might be TRBD1 or TRBD2, each matching 5 bases. For the CDR3, the DNA is TGTGCCAGCAGTTTACCCCCTCCCGGGACGCTCTACGAGCAGTACTTC. This codes for CASSLPPPGTLYEQYF.